The 2 T cell receptor beta chains given below trace back to one sample, sequenced in a study of tumor-infiltrating lymphocytes in oesophageal squamous cell carcinoma. TCRdb independently ran MiXCR on the PCR reads; one entry per CDR3 protein. This sample has about 20,000 distinct CDR3 sequences; about two fifths occur once, and the top ten carry about 10%. Sequences were obtained from normal esophageal tissue next to the tumor. These receptors were taken from a male donor with esophageal squamous cell carcinoma.

This clonotype has more than one count but fewer than ten. The chain recombines TRBV5-1 with TRBJ1-5, with D possibly being TRBD1 (6 bases). The CDR3 sequence is 16 residues long. Germline V CDR1 and CDR2: SGHRS, YFSETQ. V lost 0 bases, J lost 4 bases, and 14 bases lay in between. The CDR3 DNA follows: TGCGCCAGCAGCTTGGATGGGGGGCCCTCGAATCAGCCCCAGCATTTT. Translated, it gives CASSLDGGPSNQPQHF.

In this sample, this clonotype turned up many times. The J gene is TRBJ2-3, the V gene TRBV6-5; no definite D call. Deletions cut 0 bases from V and 4 bases from J, with 11 bases between. Germline CDR1 MNHEY, CDR2 SVGAGI. CDR3 length: 15 amino acids. CDR3 nucleotides: TGTGCCAGCAGTTACTCGTATGGGTTGCCAGATACGCAGTATTTT. Translating it yields CASSYSYGLPDTQYF.